This TCR beta chain was found in a study of response to subunit inactivated influenza vaccine. MiXCR, applied by TCRdb to the RT-PCR reads, yields one record per CDR3 protein. Of roughly 710,000 distinct CDR3 sequences in the sample, around 15% were seen once. Germline V gene sequence: CDR1 KGHSH, CDR2 LQKENI. This CDR3 contains 18 residues. Trimming took off 6 bases at V and 4 bases at J, with 24 bases between the two ends. V is TRBV18 and J is TRBJ2-2; possibly TRBD1 for D (5 bases). This TCR was sampled from a man in his fifties or sixties who received an inactivated influenza vaccine. Here the sequenced sample was PBMCs from blood, taken 14 days before vaccination. The CDR3 protein is CASSPGFSEGEATGELFF. Written as DNA, the CDR3 is TGTGCCAGCTCGCCAGGTTTTTCCGAAGGGGAAGCCACCGGGGAGCTGTTTTTT.